Given below is one TCR beta chain in context. The CDR3 is 15 amino acids. J lost 8 bases, V lost 1 base, and 4 bases had no gene match. The germline V gene has CDR1 SGHAT and CDR2 FQDESV (reference sequence). The sample comes from a study of blood T cell repertoires in COVID-19. Study as a whole: PBMCs, B-cell-depleted T cells, or T cells provided the cDNA or gDNA that made up the material.

In the source study's methods: Reference gene primers were amplified, and this amplification served to estimate nucleated cell counts. Using immunoSEQ multiplex PCR, the repertoire was profiled, and TCRdb retains in-frame clones only, with some absent. V, J and clone size derive from that table, while D and trimming were established from the DNA sequence. This sample has some 200,000 clones, with around four fifths found just once. The sample consisted of peripheral blood. The receptor comes from a man aged 60 to 75 with COVID-19, enrolled during active disease. The gene calls are TRBV11-1 and TRBJ2-1; TRBD2 matches 11 bases. The CDR3 coding sequence is TGTGCCAGCAGCTTAGAACTAGCGGGAGTCTATGAGCAGTTCTTC. It codes for CASSLELAGVYEQFF.